A single sample gave rise to the 8 T cell receptor beta chains below, sequenced in a study of radiotherapy plus CTLA-4 blockade in lung cancer. Sequencing was performed with immunoSEQ multiplex PCR; in TCRdb, only in-frame clones are kept and a portion is missing. In the table there are about 72,000 clones, more than 75% of which are singletons. The sample consisted of peripheral blood, taken from a patient treated with radiotherapy plus ipilimumab. These receptors originate from a human donor with non-small cell lung cancer who had a complete response to radiotherapy plus ipilimumab.

This clone has a handful of counts. V is TRBV2 and J is TRBJ2-6; 8 nucleotides align to TRBD1. V shed 6 bases, J shed 0 bases, and the junction held 4 bases outside the gene matches. This CDR3 contains 16 residues. CDR1 is SNHLY, CDR2 FYNNEI, per germline. Here the CDR3 DNA reads TGTGCCAGCAGGCAGGGGGCGGGCTCTGGGGCCAACGTCCTGACTTTC. It encodes CASRQGAGSGANVLTF. Using reference TRBV2 and TRBJ2-6 for the parts outside the CDR3, the full variable domain is EPEVTQTPSHQVTQMGQEVILRCVPISNHLYFYWYRQILGQKVEFLVSFYNNEISEKSEIFDDQFSVERPDGSNFTLKIRSTKLEDSAMYFCASRQGAGSGANVLTFGAGSRLTVL.

The chain links TRBV5-1 to TRBJ2-6; D is ambiguous. This CDR3 has 14 residues. Germline CDR1 and CDR2: SGHRS and YFSETQ. Trimming cost V 1 base and J 2 bases, with 4 bases left between them. The DNA of the CDR3 is TGCGCCAGCAGCTTGCCAGCTGGGGCCAACGTCCTGACTTTC. Translation: CASSLPAGANVLTF.

V usage is TRBV7-2 and J usage is TRBJ2-1, with a tentative D call TRBD2 (6 bases). The V and J ends lost 3 bases and 7 bases respectively, with 13 bases between them. CDR1 and CDR2 from the germline V gene are SGHTA and FQGNSA. CDR3 length: 14 residues. The CDR3, as DNA: TGTGCCAGCAGCTTCAGGACTATATTTAATGAGCAGTTCTTC. This translates into CASSFRTIFNEQFF.

This clone occurred a few times. CDR3 sequence: CAIMRDSPSYEQYF. DNA of the CDR3: TGTGCCATCATGAGGGACAGCCCTTCCTACGAGCAGTACTTC. The chain carries TRBV10-3 and TRBJ2-7, with TRBD1 identical over 7 bases. This CDR3 is built from 14 residues. J gave up 1 base and V 7 bases, and 7 bases lay outside the gene matches. Germline V gives CDR1 ENHRY, CDR2 SYGVKD.

The J gene is TRBJ2-2, the V gene TRBV14; D not certain. The germline V gene has CDR1 SGHDN and CDR2 FVKESK. The ends were cut back, 7 bases at V and 1 base at J, with 7 bases in the middle. This CDR3 is built from 13 residues. The CDR3 DNA is TGTGCCAGCAACGAAGAGAACACCGGGGAGCTGTTTTTT. The encoded protein is CASNEENTGELFF.

The chain combines TRBV7-2 with TRBJ2-1; tentatively, D is TRBD2 (6 bases). Germline lookup yields CDR1 SGHTA and CDR2 FQGNSA. The CDR3 totals 16 residues. V was trimmed by 4 bases and J by 7 bases, leaving 20 bases between them. The CDR3 loop is CASSSGLLGRQNEQFF. CDR3 in DNA: TGTGCCAGCAGCTCGGGACTTCTAGGAAGGCAAAATGAGCAGTTCTTC.

V gene TRBV19 combines with J gene TRBJ1-1, with D perhaps matching TRBD1 (5 bases). The CDR3 is 11 amino acids. V was pared by 9 bases and J by 6 bases, with 11 bases between. Germline V CDR1 and CDR2: LNHDA, SQIVND (reference sequence). CDR3 residues: CASHGGSEAFF. The CDR3, as DNA: TGTGCCAGCCATGGGGGTTCTGAAGCTTTCTTT.

V and J are TRBV29-1 and TRBJ2-2, with D tentatively TRBD2 (6 bases). The length of the CDR3 is 12 residues. From germline, CDR1 is SQVTM and CDR2 ANQGSEA. V shed 3 bases and J shed 6 bases, with 8 bases lying between them. The CDR3 sequence is CSVDWGAGELFF. The CDR3 DNA sequence: TGCAGCGTTGATTGGGGGGCCGGGGAGCTGTTTTTT.